This entry lists 22 T cell receptor beta chains sequenced from one sample in a study of blood T cell repertoires in COVID-19. Sequencing was performed with immunoSEQ multiplex PCR; in TCRdb, only in-frame clones are kept and a portion is missing. This table has about 99,000 clones, about four fifths appearing once. The sample taken for sequencing was peripheral blood. The receptors here all came from an elderly woman with active or convalescent COVID-19.

This clone occurred a few times. The chain joins TRBV4-1 to TRBJ1-1; the match to TRBD1 covers 7 bases. Losses at the gene ends were 1 base for V and 11 bases for J; bases not matched to a gene: 13. CDR3 length equals 15 residues. Germline CDR1 and CDR2: MGHRA and YSYEKL. The CDR3 nucleotides read TGCGCCAGCAGCCAAGTTAGGGACAGTGTAGAAGCGGCTTTCTTT. It translates to CASSQVRDSVEAAFF.

The V and J genes are TRBV28 and TRBJ1-2; 9 positions match TRBD1. CDR1 and CDR2 (germline): MDHEN, SYDVKM. This CDR3 region has 15 residues. V lost 4 bases to trimming and J lost 4 bases; unmatched junction nucleotides: 7. CDR3 coding DNA: TGTGCCAGCAGTTCCACGGGACAGGGTCTCTATGGCTACACCTTC. This encodes CASSSTGQGLYGYTF.

The genes are TRBV28 and TRBJ2-2; D gene unclear. V lost 6 bases, J lost 5 bases, and 13 bases lay in between. This CDR3 is 14 amino acids long. Germline CDR1 is MDHEN and CDR2 is SYDVKM. The chain's CDR3 is CASSPPTETGELFF. The CDR3 region has the DNA TGTGCCAGCAGCCCCCCTACTGAAACCGGGGAGCTGTTTTTT. Complete variable domain (other parts from reference TRBV28 and TRBJ2-2): DVKVTQSSRYLVKRTGEKVFLECVQDMDHENMFWYRQDPGLGLRLIYFSYDVKMKEKGDIPEGYSVSREKKERFSLILESASTNQTSMYLCASSPPTETGELFFGEGSRLTVL.

The chain uses TRBV27 and TRBJ2-2; maybe TRBD2 (6 bases). Trimming shortened V by 5 bases and J by 5 bases, and 18 bases separated the two germline ends. Looked up from germline, CDR1 is MNHEY and CDR2 is SMNVEV (reference sequence). The CDR3 runs 16 residues. As DNA, the CDR3 is TGTGCCAGCAGTCCACGGTGGGGGGTTCCGACCGGGGAGCTGTTTTTT. Translating gives CASSPRWGVPTGELFF.

The chain carries TRBV27 and TRBJ1-1, with D possibly being TRBD1 (5 bases). The V and J ends lost 6 bases and 1 base respectively, with 9 bases between them. The CDR3 length is 13 residues. From germline, CDR1 is MNHEY and CDR2 SMNVEV (reference sequence). The CDR3 region has the DNA TGTGCCAGCAGCGCACAGGCGAACACTGAAGCTTTCTTT. It yields the protein CASSAQANTEAFF.

V is TRBV6-1 and J is TRBJ1-1; the D gene is possibly TRBD1 (6 bases). Germline V gene data show CDR1 as MNHNS and CDR2 as SASEGT. The CDR3 spans 17 residues. Trimming stripped 1 base from V and 3 bases from J, with 18 bases between. CDR3 DNA: TGTGCCAGCAGTGAAGAACAGGGAGGGTACTATTACACTGAAGCTTTCTTT. The encoded protein is CASSEEQGGYYYTEAFF.

V and J are TRBV28 and TRBJ1-3; D remains ambiguous. Germline V CDR1 and CDR2: MDHEN, SYDVKM. The V end was cut by 3 bases, the J end by 9 bases, with 12 bases between. The CDR3 contains 13 residues. CDR3 in amino acids: CASSLSLLSTIYF. The CDR3 DNA follows: TGTGCCAGCAGTTTGTCTTTGTTGTCCACCATATATTTT.

The chain combines TRBV24-1 with TRBJ2-3, with 9 bases identical to TRBD2. The V and J ends lost 9 bases and 2 bases, in that order; junction bases with no gene match: 8. This CDR3 is 15 amino acids long. CDR1 is KGHDR and CDR2 is SFDVKD in the germline V gene. CDR3: CATRRGRGNTDTQYF. CDR3 nucleotide sequence: TGTGCCACCCGACGCGGGAGGGGGAACACAGATACGCAGTATTTT.

The sample holds a few counts of this clone. CDR3 region: CASSPLTSALPYEQYF. The CDR3 DNA is TGCGCCAGCAGCCCCCTGACTAGCGCTCTTCCCTACGAGCAGTACTTC. V is TRBV4-1 and J is TRBJ2-7; TRBD2 agrees at 8 bases. The CDR3 has 16 amino acids. Germline CDR1 MGHRA, CDR2 YSYEKL. V lost 4 bases and J lost 2; bases outside the gene matches: 10.

This clone was counted only a few times. J is TRBJ2-1 and V is TRBV6-1; D may be TRBD2 (5 bases). Germline CDR1 and CDR2: MNHNS and SASEGT. The CDR3 totals 13 residues. The germline V and J ends were trimmed by 2 bases and 10 bases, with 12 bases remaining between them. The CDR3 protein is CASSEYAGVEQFF. The CDR3 region has the DNA TGTGCCAGCAGTGAATACGCGGGTGTCGAGCAGTTCTTC.

The rearrangement uses TRBV5-1 and TRBJ2-3, with 8 bases aligning to TRBD1. Looked up from germline, CDR1 is SGHRS and CDR2 is YFSETQ. Trimming took 4 bases from V and 6 from J; bases not matched to a gene: 13. The length of the CDR3 is 16 residues. CDR3 DNA sequence: TGCGCCAGCAGCCCAGACAGGGGCGGTATTCAGGATACGCAGTATTTT. Its protein product is CASSPDRGGIQDTQYF.

V and J are TRBV11-2 and TRBJ2-2; perhaps TRBD2 as D (5 bases). The CDR3 runs 14 residues. The ends were cut back, 2 bases at V and 4 bases at J, with 8 bases in the middle. Germline values: CDR1 SGHAT, CDR2 FQNNGV. The CDR3 DNA sequence: TGTGCCAGCAGCTTAATAGAGGGCACCGGGGAGCTGTTTTTT. This gives the protein CASSLIEGTGELFF.

This clone appeared a single time. The V and J genes are TRBV11-2 and TRBJ1-1, with TRBD1 identical over 7 bases. Germline values: CDR1 SGHAT, CDR2 FQNNGV. The V segment lost 5 bases and the J segment 11 bases; nucleotides outside the gene matches: 8. CDR3 length equals 12 residues. CDR3: CASSLDRERAFF. In nucleotides, the CDR3 is TGTGCCAGCAGCCTCGACAGGGAGAGGGCTTTCTTT.

This rearrangement joins TRBV7-2 to TRBJ2-5; TRBD1 matches at 9 bases. Trimming cost V 4 bases and J 5 bases; bases outside gene matches: 5. The V gene's germline CDR1 is SGHTA and CDR2 FQGNSA. CDR3 length: 14 residues. The CDR3 DNA is TGTGCCAGCAGCTATACAGGGGGCGGGGAGACCCAGTACTTC. Translating gives CASSYTGGGETQYF.

This clone was found a few times. The CDR3 loop reads CASSLAGGPAAQYF. The CDR3 region has the DNA TGTGCCAGCAGTCTAGCGGGAGGGCCAGCGGCCCAGTACTTC. The chain uses TRBV11-2 and TRBJ2-5; 12 nucleotides match TRBD2. The trim removed 6 bases at V and 9 bases at J, leaving 8 bases unmatched. CDR1 SGHAT and CDR2 FQNNGV come from the germline V gene. The CDR3 runs to 14 residues.

The chain links TRBV7-8 to TRBJ1-2; 10 bases line up with TRBD1. Germline loops: CDR1 SGHVS, CDR2 FQNEAQ. There are 16 residues in the CDR3. The J segment lost 6 bases and the V segment lost 1 base, leaving 8 bases of the junction unmatched. The DNA of the CDR3 is TGTGCCAGCAGCTTAGAGGGACAGGGGTCCTCCCATGGCTACACCTTC. This codes for CASSLEGQGSSHGYTF.

This chain uses TRBV7-9 with TRBJ2-1; D may be TRBD1 (6 bases). The germline V and J ends were trimmed by 5 bases and 15 bases, with 14 bases remaining between them. This CDR3 is 11 amino acids long. The germline gives CDR1 SEHNR, CDR2 FQNEAQ (reference sequence). The CDR3 DNA reads TGTGCCAGCAGCCACGGGACACCGGGGTTCTTC. It specifies CASSHGTPGFF.

The chain joins TRBV7-2 to TRBJ2-3, with D tentatively TRBD2 (7 bases). V lost 2 bases to trimming and J lost 6 bases, with 9 bases between them. The germline V gene encodes CDR1 SGHTA and CDR2 FQGNSA. The CDR3 runs to 13 residues. For the CDR3, the DNA is TGTGCCAGCAGCTTAAAGGGGGGGGATACGCAGTATTTT. Amino acids: CASSLKGGDTQYF. The full variable domain, its missing parts supplied by reference TRBV7-2 and TRBJ2-3, is GAGVSQSPSNKVTEKGKDVELRCDPISGHTALYWYRQSLGQGLEFLIYFQGNSAPDKSGLPSDRFSAERTGGSVSTLTIQRTQQEDSAVYLCASSLKGGDTQYFGPGTRLTVL.

This chain uses TRBV5-5 with TRBJ2-7, with a possible D match to TRBD1 (6 bases). Germline CDR1 reads SGHKS; CDR2 reads YYEKEE (reference sequence). Between the trimmed V and J ends, which lost 0 bases and 6 bases, there was a span of 10 bases. The CDR3 spans 13 residues. The CDR3 is CASSLGTVAEQYF. DNA for the CDR3: TGTGCCAGCAGCTTGGGGACAGTAGCCGAGCAGTACTTC.

The chain combines TRBV3-1 (or the pseudogene TRBV3-2) with TRBJ2-1; 8 positions agree with TRBD1. The CDR3 totals 16 residues. V was clipped by 2 bases and J by 3 bases; unmatched bases: 6. Germline V lookup: CDR1 LGHDT, CDR2 YNNKEL (reference sequence). CDR3 sequence reads: CASSQSGGTIYNEQFF. As DNA, the CDR3 is TGTGCCAGCAGCCAATCAGGGGGCACCATCTACAATGAGCAGTTCTTC.

The chain uses TRBV21-1 and TRBJ1-5; no DNA check was done on the table's D call, TRBD1. TRBV21-1 is flagged as a pseudogene. CDR3 length equals 15 residues. In DNA, the CDR3 is TGTGCCAGCAGCAAAGAGTGTGGGGGCTGCCAGCCCCAGCATTTT. It translates to CASSKECGGCQPQHF.

This sequence joins TRBV9 and TRBJ2-7; the match to TRBD2 covers 9 bases. The CDR3 totals 15 residues. Germline V gene lookup returns CDR1 SGDLS and CDR2 YYNGEE. V shed 0 bases, J shed 3 bases, and the junction held 4 bases outside the gene matches. CDR3 DNA: TGTGCCAGCAGCGTAGGCGCGGGAGGGCTCTACGAGCAGTACTTC. It encodes CASSVGAGGLYEQYF.